The clone carrying this TCR beta chain came up once. The sample comes from a study of blood T cell repertoires in COVID-19. Study as a whole: The study drew acute and convalescent COVID-19 samples from the United States, Italy and Spain.

Each participant's cohort was designated according to participant-reported clinical history. The CDR3 sequence is 15 residues long. V shed 4 bases and J shed 6 bases, with 15 bases lying between them. Per the germline V gene, CDR1 is SGHDN and CDR2 is FVKESK. Original handling: Amplification with reference gene primers provided the estimates of nucleated cell counts. TCRdb's copy holds only in-frame clones and misses some; the assay was immunoSEQ multiplex PCR. D and trimming come from the DNA, and the V and J calls and clone size come from that table. The table has around 300,000 clones, roughly 90% seen once.

The source of this sequence is a woman in her 30s who had recovered from COVID-19. The chain links TRBV14 to TRBJ2-2; tentative D call: TRBD1 (5 bases). Sample: PBMCs or T cells enriched from blood (not recorded which). CDR3 coding DNA: TGTGCCAGCAGCCGACGTGCCAGGGCTTCCGGGGAGCTGTTTTTT. Translating gives CASSRRARASGELFF.